Following are 18 T cell receptor beta chains from one sample sequenced in a study of technical replicates of blood from a few donors. Profiling relied on immunoSEQ multiplex PCR, and the TCRdb table lists in-frame clones only, not all of them. Of approximately 74,000 clones in the sample, about 90% are singletons; the top ten hold less than 5%. The sequenced sample consisted of PBMCs. All receptors come from a human donor in good health. Some clones in this sample may be carry-over from other donors' samples.

The rearrangement links TRBV7-6 to TRBJ2-3; TRBD2 is a possible D gene (6 bases). Germline V gene lookup returns CDR1 SGHVS and CDR2 FNYEAQ. The CDR3 contains 15 residues. Trimming cost V 3 bases and J 0 bases, with 10 bases left between them. CDR3 sequence: CASSFAGISTDTQYF. The CDR3 DNA reads TGTGCCAGCAGCTTTGCGGGAATTAGCACAGATACGCAGTATTTT.

The chain carries TRBV19 and TRBJ1-5; 11 bases align to TRBD1. V trimming: 4 bases; J trimming: 5 bases; junction bases outside the gene matches: 4. The CDR3 has 15 amino acids. Germline V gene sequence: CDR1 LNHDA, CDR2 SQIVND (reference sequence). CDR3 in DNA: TGTGCCAGTAGTACCCGGACAGGGGGCGATCAGCCCCAGCATTTT. Protein product: CASSTRTGGDQPQHF.

The gene calls are TRBV10-3 and TRBJ1-1; TRBD1 agrees at 8 bases. Germline CDR1 is ENHRY and CDR2 is SYGVKD. CDR3 size: 14 residues. With 5 bases clipped from V and 5 bases from J, the junction kept 7 bases outside the gene matches. CDR3 in amino acids: CAISPRGRGTEAFF. In DNA, the CDR3 is TGTGCCATCAGTCCCAGGGGGCGGGGGACTGAAGCTTTCTTT.

This sequence joins TRBV7-3 and TRBJ2-1, with 11 bases fitting TRBD2. This CDR3 has 17 residues. Germline V gene sequence: CDR1 SGHTA, CDR2 FQGTGA. The J segment lost 3 bases and the V segment lost 0 bases, leaving 4 bases of the junction unmatched. CDR3 in DNA: TGTGCCAGCAGCTTAACTGGAGGACTAGCGGGCTACAATGAGCAGTTCTTC. Translating it yields CASSLTGGLAGYNEQFF.

The rearrangement uses TRBV12-5 and TRBJ2-2, with 8 bases fitting TRBD2. CDR3 length: 16 residues. Trimming took 5 bases from V and 2 from J; bases not matched to a gene: 7. CDR1 is LGHNT, CDR2 FRNRAP, per germline. The CDR3 DNA is TGTGCTAGTGGTACCTCTAGCGGGCCCAACACCGGGGAGCTGTTTTTT. Protein product: CASGTSSGPNTGELFF.

This clone has just one count. The chain is built from TRBV15 and TRBJ1-6; 10 positions agree with TRBD1. This CDR3 spans 14 amino acids. V gave up 5 bases and J gave up 10 bases; unmatched junction bases: 5. Germline-derived CDR1 and CDR2 are LNHNV and YYDKDF (reference sequence). CDR3 DNA sequence: TGTGCCACCAGCGGCGGACAGGGGGTGTCACCCCTCCACTTT. This encodes CATSGGQGVSPLHF.

The chain joins TRBV18 to TRBJ1-5, with D possibly being TRBD1 (5 bases). The CDR3 has 13 amino acids. Trimming cost V 2 bases and J 7 bases, with 9 bases left between them. Germline assignment: CDR1 KGHSH and CDR2 LQKENI. The CDR3 coding sequence is TGTGCCAGCTCACCAGGAGGGGACCAGCCCCAGCATTTT. It specifies CASSPGGDQPQHF. The full variable domain, with the rest looked up from reference TRBV18 and TRBJ1-5, is NAGVMQNPRHLVRRRGQEARLRCSPMKGHSHVYWYRQLPEEGLKFMVYLQKENIIDESGMPKERFSAEFPKEGPSILRIQQVVRGDSAAYFCASSPGGDQPQHFGDGTRLSIL.

The V and J genes are TRBV7-2 and TRBJ2-7; 10 nucleotides agree with TRBD2. The germline CDR1 and CDR2 sequences are SGHTA and FQGNSA. This CDR3 is built from 14 residues. The J segment lost 0 bases and the V segment lost 8 bases, leaving 4 bases of the junction unmatched. The CDR3 region is CASVAGGSSYEQYF. CDR3 DNA: TGTGCCAGCGTAGCGGGAGGCTCCTCCTACGAGCAGTACTTC.

The chain has TRBV7-3 and TRBJ2-2; possible D gene TRBD2, 6 bases. V was trimmed by 5 bases and J by 0 bases, leaving 13 bases between them. CDR1 and CDR2 (germline): SGHTA, FQGTGA. The CDR3 is made up of 16 amino acids. This CDR3 reads CASSPFGGSNTGELFF. In nucleotides, the CDR3 is TGTGCCAGCAGCCCCTTCGGGGGATCGAACACCGGGGAGCTGTTTTTT.

This chain uses TRBV5-6 with TRBJ2-1; D is uncertain. This CDR3 is 16 amino acids long. The V gene's germline CDR1 is SGHDT and CDR2 YYEEEE. V lost 0 bases, J lost 2 bases, and 12 bases lay in between. The CDR3 region has the DNA TGTGCCAGCAGCTTGGCCGGCGGTACTGCCTACAATGAGCAGTTCTTC. Its protein is CASSLAGGTAYNEQFF.

This chain joins TRBV27 and TRBJ2-1, with D tentatively TRBD1 (5 bases). CDR1 and CDR2 from the germline V gene are MNHEY and SMNVEV (reference sequence). V was shortened by 6 bases and J by 3 bases, with 6 bases between the two germline ends. The CDR3 covers 12 residues. This chain's CDR3 is CASSQGYNEQFF. DNA of the CDR3: TGTGCCAGCAGCCAGGGCTACAATGAGCAGTTCTTC.

The chain is built from TRBV19 and TRBJ2-5; 12 bases are a match to TRBD1. The V gene end was trimmed by 4 bases and the J gene end by 4 bases; junction bases not matched to a gene: 4. The CDR3 spans 15 residues. Germline V gene lookup returns CDR1 LNHDA and CDR2 SQIVND (reference sequence). CDR3 in DNA: TGTGCCAGTAGTAGGGGGACAGGGGGCGTAGAGACCCAGTACTTC. Its translation: CASSRGTGGVETQYF. The full variable domain, rest sourced from reference TRBV19 and TRBJ2-5, is DGGITQSPKYLFRKEGQNVTLSCEQNLNHDAMYWYRQDPGQGLRLIYYSQIVNDFQKGDIAEGYSVSREKKESFPLTVTSAQKNPTAFYLCASSRGTGGVETQYFGPGTRLLVL.

This chain joins TRBV6-5 and TRBJ2-7; D unclear. This CDR3 has 14 amino acids. Germline V gene data show CDR1 as MNHEY and CDR2 as SVGAGI. The V end lost 2 bases, the J end lost 0 bases, and 8 bases lay between the germline ends. CDR3 residues: CASSYGPRSYEQYF. In nucleotides, the CDR3 is TGTGCCAGCAGTTACGGGCCCCGCTCCTACGAGCAGTACTTC.

The V and J genes are TRBV7-3 and TRBJ2-3; 7 nucleotides line up with TRBD2. There are 14 residues in the CDR3. The germline CDR1 and CDR2 sequences are SGHTA and FQGTGA. The J segment lost 2 bases and the V segment lost 5 bases, leaving 4 bases of the junction unmatched. For the CDR3, the DNA is TGTGCCAGCAGCCCAGGACTAGTCACAGATACGCAGTATTTT. It yields the protein CASSPGLVTDTQYF.

The genes are TRBV7-2 and TRBJ1-6; tentative D call: TRBD1 (5 bases). This CDR3 is built from 18 residues. Per germline, CDR1 SGHTA and CDR2 FQGNSA. The germline V and J ends were trimmed by 3 bases and 0 bases, with 15 bases remaining between them. CDR3 sequence (DNA): TGTGCCAGCAGCTTCTCAGAAGCGGGGGGCTCCTATAATTCACCCCTCCACTTT. It specifies CASSFSEAGGSYNSPLHF.

The genes are TRBV5-6 and TRBJ2-5; D possibly corresponds to TRBD1 (6 bases). Per the germline V gene, CDR1 is SGHDT and CDR2 is YYEEEE. Trimming removed 3 bases at V and 4 bases at J, with 13 bases between. CDR3 length equals 14 residues. CDR3 nucleotides: TGTGCCAGCAGCTCTGGACTGGGGGCAGAGACCCAGTACTTC. It codes for CASSSGLGAETQYF.

This sequence joins TRBV5-6 and TRBJ1-2; the D gene is possibly TRBD1 (5 bases). Germline V gene sequence: CDR1 SGHDT, CDR2 YYEEEE. V lost 1 base and J 7 bases, leaving 17 bases between the germline ends. The CDR3 is 15 amino acids. CDR3 DNA: TGTGCCAGCAGCTTGTCGGTAGGGGTTTACGGTGGCTACACCTTC. Translating gives CASSLSVGVYGGYTF.

The CDR3 protein is CAWTSGRVTDTQYF. Here the CDR3 DNA reads TGTGCCTGGACTAGCGGGAGGGTCACAGATACGCAGTATTTT. This chain uses TRBV30 with TRBJ2-3; 12 bases map to TRBD2. This CDR3 spans 14 amino acids. V trimming: 4 bases; J trimming: 2 bases; junction bases outside the gene matches: 1. Germline CDR1 GTSNPN, CDR2 SVGIG (reference sequence).